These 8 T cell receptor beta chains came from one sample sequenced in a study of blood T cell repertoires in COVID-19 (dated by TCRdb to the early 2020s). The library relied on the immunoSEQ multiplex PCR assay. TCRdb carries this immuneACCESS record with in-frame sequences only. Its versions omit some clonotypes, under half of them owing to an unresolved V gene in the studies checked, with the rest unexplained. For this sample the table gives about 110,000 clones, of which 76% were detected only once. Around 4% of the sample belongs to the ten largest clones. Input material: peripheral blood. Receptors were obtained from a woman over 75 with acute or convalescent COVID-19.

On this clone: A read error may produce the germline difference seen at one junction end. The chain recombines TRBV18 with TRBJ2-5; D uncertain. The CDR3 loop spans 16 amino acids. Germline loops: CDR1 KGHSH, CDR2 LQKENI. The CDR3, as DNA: TGTGCCAGCTCACCACTAAACAGATCCCCTCAAGAGTCCCAGTACTTC. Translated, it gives CASSPLNRSPQESQYF.

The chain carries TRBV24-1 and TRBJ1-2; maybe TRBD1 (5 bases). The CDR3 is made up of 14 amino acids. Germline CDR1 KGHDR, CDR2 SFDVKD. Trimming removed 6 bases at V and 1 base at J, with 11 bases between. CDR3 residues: CATSPHRINYGYTF. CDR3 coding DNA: TGTGCCACCAGTCCCCACAGGATTAACTATGGCTACACCTTC.

This CDR3 reads CASSPGGPISYEQYF. DNA of the CDR3: TGTGCCAGCAGCCCAGGGGGTCCCATTTCCTACGAGCAGTACTTC. The chain uses TRBV27 and TRBJ2-7, with 7 bases aligning to TRBD1. Germline CDR1 MNHEY, CDR2 SMNVEV (reference sequence). Trimming cost V 6 bases and J 1 base; bases outside gene matches: 9. The CDR3 totals 15 residues.

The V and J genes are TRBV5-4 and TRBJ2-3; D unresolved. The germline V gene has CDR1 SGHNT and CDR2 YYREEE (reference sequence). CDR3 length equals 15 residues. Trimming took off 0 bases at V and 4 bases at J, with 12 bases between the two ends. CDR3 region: CASSLEYSRSDTQYF. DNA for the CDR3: TGTGCCAGCAGCTTGGAGTACTCGAGGTCAGATACGCAGTATTTT.

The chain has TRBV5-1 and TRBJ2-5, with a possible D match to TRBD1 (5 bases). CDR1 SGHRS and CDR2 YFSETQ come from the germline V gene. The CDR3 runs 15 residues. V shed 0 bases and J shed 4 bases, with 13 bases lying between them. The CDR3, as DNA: TGCGCCAGCAGCTTGGGGCAGGGTACCGCAGAGACCCAGTACTTC. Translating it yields CASSLGQGTAETQYF.

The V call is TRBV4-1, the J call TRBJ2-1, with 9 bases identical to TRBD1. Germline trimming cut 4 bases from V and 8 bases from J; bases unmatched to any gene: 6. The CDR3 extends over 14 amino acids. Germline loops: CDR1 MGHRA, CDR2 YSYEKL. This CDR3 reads CASSPGQGFDEQFF. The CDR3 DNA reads TGCGCCAGCAGCCCCGGACAGGGGTTCGATGAGCAGTTCTTC.

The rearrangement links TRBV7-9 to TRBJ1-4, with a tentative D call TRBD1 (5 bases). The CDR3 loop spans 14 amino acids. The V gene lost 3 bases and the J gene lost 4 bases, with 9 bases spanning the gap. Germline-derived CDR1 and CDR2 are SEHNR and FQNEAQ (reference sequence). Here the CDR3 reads CASSFVGGNEKLFF. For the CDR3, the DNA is TGTGCCAGCAGCTTCGTGGGGGGTAATGAAAAACTGTTTTTT.

This CDR3 is CASSETSGRARNNEQFF. CDR3 coding DNA: TGCGCCAGCAGCGAGACTAGCGGGAGGGCCAGGAACAATGAGCAGTTCTTC. The V and J genes are TRBV10-1 and TRBJ2-1; 14 bases map to TRBD2. Germline V CDR1 and CDR2: WNHNN, SYGVQD (reference sequence). V was clipped by 6 bases and J by 5 bases; unmatched bases: 9. The CDR3 length is 17 residues.